This T cell receptor (beta chain) was identified in a study of PD-1 blockade in mismatch repair-deficient tumors. This table comes from immunoSEQ multiplex PCR, and its TCRdb copy is limited to in-frame clones, with some not included. Of approximately 16,000 clones listed, around 82% are singletons. The V and J ends lost 5 bases and 2 bases, in that order; junction bases with no gene match: 5. Germline V gene sequence: CDR1 SGHVS, CDR2 FNYEAQ. The CDR3 has 15 amino acids. This sample comprised PBMCs, obtained before pembrolizumab treatment. The TCR originated in an adult with mismatch repair-deficient cancer. The chain is built from TRBV7-6 and TRBJ2-2, with 7 bases that match TRBD1. Written as DNA, the CDR3 is TGTGCCAGCAGCCCGCGGACAGGCAACACCGGGGAGCTGTTTTTT. It translates to CASSPRTGNTGELFF.